A single sample is the source of the 12 T cell receptor beta chains below, sequenced in a study of T cells in Graves' hyperthyroidism and ophthalmopathy (dated by TCRdb to about 2019). The library was generated by multiplex PCR. The sequencing machine was an Illumina HiSeq 2000. TCR beta CDR3 regions were amplified from RNA transcripts. For the first round of RT-PCR on the TCR CDR3, the HTBI primer set was used together with the Qiagen OneStep RT-PCR kit. Clones were called with MiXCR by TCRdb after fastp trimmed the public reads at Q25, and only in-frame beta chains were retained. Each CDR3 protein gets just one entry, which takes the most common genes and DNA from the rows behind it. The sample records around 800,000 distinct CDR3 sequences, 38% of which are singletons. The ten largest clones take up 7.5% to 9.5% of the sample. Sequenced input: blood. The origin of the receptors is a young man with Graves' hyperthyroidism.

This clonotype came up many times. The chain has TRBV9 and TRBJ2-2; D is ambiguous. The CDR3 consists of 12 residues. V lost 5 bases to trimming and J lost 1 base, with 3 bases between them. Germline V gene sequence: CDR1 SGDLS, CDR2 YYNGEE. CDR3 protein: CASRRNTGELFF. CDR3 coding DNA: TGTGCCAGCAGACGGAACACCGGGGAGCTGTTTTTT.

As regards this clonotype: This may be a read error, as it is one base from a much larger clone. V and J are TRBV3-1 and TRBJ1-1; D is uncertain. Germline V gene sequence: CDR1 LGHDT, CDR2 YNNKEL (reference sequence). The V and J ends lost 1 base and 3 bases respectively, with 3 bases between them. This CDR3 region has 12 residues. CDR3 coding DNA: TGTGCCAGCAGCCAAGCGGACACTGAAGCTTTCTTT. Translating it yields CASSQADTEAFF.

Concerning this clonotype: This may come from a read error, since a much larger clone is one base off. This chain uses TRBV6-5 with TRBJ2-7, with 9 positions matching TRBD1. Germline V lookup: CDR1 MNHEY, CDR2 SVGAGI. The CDR3 contains 12 residues. CDR3 protein: CAIGDRDYEQCF. The CDR3 coding sequence is TGTGCCATCGGGGACAGGGACTACGAGCAGTGCTTC.

In this sample, this clonotype turned up a few times. This chain joins TRBV7-2 and TRBJ2-7, with 7 positions matching TRBD1. From germline, CDR1 is SGHTA and CDR2 FQGNSA. Trimming removed 2 bases from V and 3 bases from J; junction bases left unmatched: 4. CDR3 length equals 14 residues. The CDR3 coding sequence is TGTGCCAGCAGCTTATTAGGGACAGACTACGAGCAGTACTTC. Encoded protein: CASSLLGTDYEQYF.

There are a few counts of this clonotype. The genes are TRBV28 and TRBJ2-5; D possibly corresponds to TRBD1 (8 bases). CDR3 length: 12 residues. V was shortened by 6 bases and J by 7 bases, with 12 bases between the two germline ends. Germline CDR1 MDHEN, CDR2 SYDVKM. The CDR3 is CASRDREGTQYF. The CDR3 DNA is TGTGCCAGCAGGGACAGGGAGGGGACCCAGTACTTC.

This clonotype was seen at least ten times. The V gene is TRBV10-3, the J gene TRBJ2-7, with 9 bases matching TRBD2. CDR1 ENHRY and CDR2 SYGVKD come from the germline V gene. V was pared by 6 bases and J by 3 bases, with 6 bases of the junction left unmatched. The CDR3 runs 14 residues. The chain's CDR3 is CAIRDSGRSYEQYF. CDR3 nucleotide sequence: TGTGCCATCAGGGATAGCGGGAGAAGCTACGAGCAGTACTTC.

The table lists this clonotype with a few counts. CDR3: CASSLAGLGEQYF. CDR3 nucleotides: TGTGCCAGCAGCTTAGCGGGGCTCGGCGAGCAGTACTTC. The rearrangement uses TRBV13 and TRBJ2-7; D might be TRBD1 or TRBD2, each matching 5 bases. CDR3 length: 13 amino acids. The germline V gene encodes CDR1 PRHDT and CDR2 FYEKMQ (reference sequence). The V end lost 1 base, the J end lost 6 bases, and 10 bases lay between the germline ends.

J is TRBJ1-5 and V is TRBV2; 12 bases match TRBD1. The CDR3 is 19 residues long. Per germline, CDR1 SNHLY and CDR2 FYNNEI. V was clipped by 8 bases and J by 1 base; unmatched bases: 15. CDR3 bases: TGTGCCAGCGGAGCCCGGGACAGGGGGCTTAGGGGGAGCAATCAGCCCCAGCATTTT. This translates into CASGARDRGLRGSNQPQHF.

This clonotype was recorded only once. J is TRBJ2-7 and V is TRBV7-2, with 7 bases aligning to TRBD2. V lost 5 bases to trimming and J lost 0 bases; unmatched junction nucleotides: 10. This CDR3 is built from 16 residues. Per germline, CDR1 SGHTA and CDR2 FQGNSA. CDR3 sequence reads: CASSQLGLVDSYEQYF. The CDR3 DNA reads as TGTGCCAGCAGCCAACTTGGACTAGTCGACTCCTACGAGCAGTACTTC. The whole variable domain, filled in from reference TRBV7-2 and TRBJ2-7, reads GAGVSQSPSNKVTEKGKDVELRCDPISGHTALYWYRQSLGQGLEFLIYFQGNSAPDKSGLPSDRFSAERTGGSVSTLTIQRTQQEDSAVYLCASSQLGLVDSYEQYFGPGTRLTVT.

This clonotype has only a few counts. The CDR3 DNA sequence: TGTGCCAGCGGAGGCAGGGACGGCAACACCATATATTTT. It translates to CASGGRDGNTIYF. The rearrangement links TRBV7-2 to TRBJ1-3, with TRBD1 as a possible D gene (5 bases). CDR3 size: 13 residues. From germline, CDR1 is SGHTA and CDR2 FQGNSA. Trimming removed 8 bases at V and 7 bases at J, with 15 bases between.

The rearrangement links TRBV6-1 to TRBJ2-3; the D is unclear. The germline gives CDR1 MNHNS, CDR2 SASEGT. The V end was cut by 6 bases, the J end by 4 bases, with 11 bases between. The length of the CDR3 is 13 residues. For the CDR3, the DNA is TGTGCCAGCAGCGCCCTTCTAGCAGATACGCAGTATTTT. Protein product: CASSALLADTQYF.

The J gene is TRBJ2-7, the V gene TRBV5-6; D is uncertain. The CDR3 runs to 15 residues. From germline, CDR1 is SGHDT and CDR2 YYEEEE. Trimming took 4 bases from V and 1 from J, leaving 15 bases between them. The CDR3 DNA reads TGTGCCAGCAGCAAGGCCAGGTCTGCGTCCTACGAGCAGTACTTC. Protein sequence: CASSKARSASYEQYF.